These T cell receptor beta chains were read from a single sample in a study of blood T cells in healthy people across ages. TCRdb fed the 5' RACE reads into MiXCR, producing one record per CDR3 protein. Among 700,000 to 800,000 distinct CDR3 sequences, roughly 43% were seen once, and the ten largest hold around 20%. The specimen was blood. Receptor source: a woman between 55 and 75 years old in good health. CDR3s include the opening cysteine and the closing phenylalanine or tryptophan. Fields, in order: J gene, V gene, D gene, clone size, CDR3 DNA, CDR3 protein. A D gene is named only where the DNA matches it firmly. The listing skips clone size in some rows; elsewhere it reads once, few, many or a size class.

TRBJ2-3 | TRBV20-1 | NA | NA | TGCAGTGCTAGAGATATAGACCAAGCCACAGAGACGCAGTATTTT | CSARDIDQATETQYF
TRBJ2-7 | TRBV7-2 | NA | NA | TGTGCCAGCACCCCGGGGGTAGGGTACTACGAGCAGTACTTC | CASTPGVGYYEQYF
TRBJ2-3 | TRBV25-1 | TRBD1 | few | TGTGCCAGCAGTGACGACGGACAGGGGAGCACAGATACGCAGTATTTT | CASSDDGQGSTDTQYF
TRBJ2-1 | TRBV23-1 | TRBD2 | NA | TGCGCCAGCAGTCAATTCCCGACTAGCGGCTTCGCAAATGAGCAGTTCTTC | CASSQFPTSGFANEQFF
TRBJ2-5 | TRBV12-3/TRBV12-4 | NA | NA | TGTGCCAGCAGTTTAACGGCTAGCCGGGGAAATGAGCAGTACTTC | CASSLTASRGNEQYF
TRBJ2-7 | TRBV3-1 | TRBD2 | few | TGTGCCAGCAGCGATAGCGGGAGTTCCGAGCAGTACTTC | CASSDSGSSEQYF
TRBJ2-7 | TRBV6-5 | NA | few | TGTGCCAGCAGTTACCTTAGCGCGACATCCTACAATGAGCAGTACTTC | CASSYLSATSYNEQYF
TRBJ2-5 | TRBV30 | NA | few | TGTGCCTGGAGTGTACAAGAGACCCAGTACTTC | CAWSVQETQYF
TRBJ1-4 | TRBV29-1 | TRBD1 | NA | TGCAGCGTTCAGGACAGGGACAATGAAAAACTGTTTTTT | CSVQDRDNEKLFF
TRBJ2-1 | TRBV20-1 | NA | few | TGCAGTGCGACTGTGGGGGGCGCTTCGAGTAGCTCCTACAATGAGCAGTTCTTC | CSATVGGASSSSYNEQFF
TRBJ1-1 | TRBV5-1 | NA | NA | TGCGCCAGCAGCTTGGCCGTTCAGGGGCGGATTCGCTCTGAAGCTTTCTTT | CASSLAVQGRIRSEAFF
TRBJ2-4 | TRBV28 | NA | few | TGTGCCAGCAGTTTTCCGGTCCCAAACATTCAGTACTTC | CASSFPVPNIQYF
TRBJ2-1 | TRBV3-1 | NA | NA | TGTGCCAGCAGCCAAGGAGGAACGGGCCTATCCTACAATGAGCAGTTCTTC | CASSQGGTGLSYNEQFF
TRBJ2-3 | TRBV7-2 | TRBD2 | many | TGTGCCAGCAGCTCCACTAGCGGGGGGGCACGAGATACGCAGTATTTT | CASSSTSGGARDTQYF
TRBJ1-5 | TRBV30 | NA | NA | TGTGCCTGGAGTGTCAAAAATCAGCCCCAGCATTTT | CAWSVKNQPQHF
TRBJ2-1 | TRBV11-3 | TRBD2 | few | TGTGCCAGCAGCCCGGGGGGGCAATACAATGAGCAGTTCTTC | CASSPGGQYNEQFF
TRBJ2-3 | TRBV28 | NA | few | TGTGCCAGCAGTTTACTGAGCGCAGATACGCAGTATTTT | CASSLLSADTQYF
TRBJ2-7 | TRBV7-9 | TRBD2 | NA | TGTGCCAGCAGCTTAGCGTCTAGCGGGAACGACGAGCAGTACTTC | CASSLASSGNDEQYF
TRBJ1-4 | TRBV20-1 | NA | NA | TGCAGTGCTAGAGAAGGATTTGGCCCTGCTCCGTTTTTT | CSAREGFGPAPFF
TRBJ1-6 | TRBV20-1 | TRBD1 | NA | TGCAGTGCTTCTAGGGGACAGGGGAATTCACCCCTCCACTTT | CSASRGQGNSPLHF
TRBJ2-3 | TRBV28 | TRBD2 | NA | TGTGCCAGCAGAGGGACTAGCGGGATATCGGATACGCAGTATTTT | CASRGTSGISDTQYF
TRBJ2-7 | TRBV3-1 | NA | few | TGTGCCAGCAGCCAAGATACCCACTACGAGCAGTACTTC | CASSQDTHYEQYF
TRBJ2-2 | TRBV7-9 | NA | NA | TGTGCCAGCAGCTGGGACGGGATAGCGAACACCGGGGAGCTGTTTTTT | CASSWDGIANTGELFF
TRBJ1-2 | TRBV11-1 | TRBD1 | once | TGTGCCAGCAGCCCGTGGACAGGGACAACTAACTATGGCTACACCTTC | CASSPWTGTTNYGYTF
TRBJ2-1 | TRBV5-6 | NA | once | TGTGCCAGCAGACACAGGGTCGGTGAGCAGTTCTTC | CASRHRVGEQFF
TRBJ2-3 | TRBV6-7 | TRBD2 | NA | TGTGCCAGCAGTACTAGCGGGACGGCAGATACGCAGTATTTT | CASSTSGTADTQYF
TRBJ2-7 | TRBV10-3 | TRBD1 | NA | TGTGCCATCGCGGGGACAGGGGACGGCGAGCAGTACTTC | CAIAGTGDGEQYF
TRBJ1-1 | TRBV29-1 | NA | few | TGCAGCGTTGAACAACAGCCGAACACTGAGGCTTTCTTT | CSVEQQPNTEAFF
TRBJ1-2 | TRBV7-3 | TRBD1 | NA | TGTGCCAGCAGCTTAACGCATTCCGGTTCCTCGACAGGGGGACATAATGGCTACACCTTC | CASSLTHSGSSTGGHNGYTF
TRBJ2-3 | TRBV5-4 | NA | NA | TGTGCCAGCAGCTTGGAGGGATACACAGATACGCAGTATTTT | CASSLEGYTDTQYF
TRBJ1-2 | TRBV29-1 | TRBD1 | NA | TGCAGCGGACGGACAGGGAATGGCTACACCTTC | CSGRTGNGYTF
TRBJ2-3 | TRBV12-3/TRBV12-4 | NA | few | TGTGCCAGCAGTCGGGACCTTCTCCTTCTTACACTGAGCACAGATACGCAGTATTTT | CASSRDLLLLTLSTDTQYF
TRBJ2-7 | TRBV4-1 | NA | many | TGCGCCAGCAGCCACTCGACTAGTAACGAGCAGTACTTC | CASSHSTSNEQYF
TRBJ2-2 | TRBV12-3/TRBV12-4 | TRBD1 | NA | TGTGCCAGCAGCGACAGGGGGCGCGGTTCCGGGGAGCTGTTTTTT | CASSDRGRGSGELFF
TRBJ2-7 | TRBV7-3 | TRBD2 | NA | TGTGCCAGCAGCTTCCGGGAGGCCCACGAGCAGTACTTC | CASSFREAHEQYF
TRBJ2-7 | TRBV12-5 | NA | NA | TGTGCTAGTAAAGAGAGAGGGCGGGGGCAGTACTTC | CASKERGRGQYF
TRBJ1-2 | TRBV20-1 | TRBD1 | NA | TGCAGTGCTCTAAGGACAGGGGGACAAGCTAACTATGGCTACACCTTC | CSALRTGGQANYGYTF
TRBJ2-6 | TRBV18 | NA | few | TGTGCCAGCTCACCAGATGCAGGCCCCTCTGGGGCCAACGTCCTGACTTTC | CASSPDAGPSGANVLTF
TRBJ2-1 | TRBV4-2 | NA | NA | TGTGCCAGCAGCCAAGATCAGATTCGAGGAGGTAGTCAGATTTACTTC | CASSQDQIRGGSQIYF
TRBJ1-4 | TRBV29-1 | NA | few | TGCAGCGTTGGGGTTTCGGGGGCCAGAGCGGAAAAACTGTTTTTT | CSVGVSGARAEKLFF
TRBJ2-5 | TRBV20-1 | TRBD1 | NA | TGCAGTGCTAGAGGGGACAGGGCGGAGACCCAGTACTTC | CSARGDRAETQYF
TRBJ2-7 | TRBV7-2 | NA | few | TGTGCCAGCAGCTTAGACTGGACTCTTACCTACGAGCAGTACTTC | CASSLDWTLTYEQYF
TRBJ2-4 | TRBV29-1 | NA | many | TGCAGCGTTGTGGAGGGCCAGAAAAACATTCAGTACTTC | CSVVEGQKNIQYF